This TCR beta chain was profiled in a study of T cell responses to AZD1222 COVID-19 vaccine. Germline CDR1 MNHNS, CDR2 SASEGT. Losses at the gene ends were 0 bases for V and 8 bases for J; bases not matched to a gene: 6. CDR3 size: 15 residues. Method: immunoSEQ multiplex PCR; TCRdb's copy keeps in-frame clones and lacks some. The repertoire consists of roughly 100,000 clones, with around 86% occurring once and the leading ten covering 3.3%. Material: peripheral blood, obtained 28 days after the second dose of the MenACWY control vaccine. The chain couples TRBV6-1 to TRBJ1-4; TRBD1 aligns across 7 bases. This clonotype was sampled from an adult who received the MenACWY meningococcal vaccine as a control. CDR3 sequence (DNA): TGTGCCAGCAGTGAAGCGTGGCAGGGGGGAGAAAAACTGTTTTTT. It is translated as CASSEAWQGGEKLFF.